Listed below are T cell receptor beta chains from one sample, sequenced in a study of T cell responses to AZD1222 COVID-19 vaccine. Profiling relied on immunoSEQ multiplex PCR, and the TCRdb table lists in-frame clones only, not all of them. Of around 130,000 clones in the sample, about 88% are singletons; the top ten hold over 9%. Here the sequenced sample was peripheral blood, taken 28 days after the second AZD1222 dose. These receptors all stem from an adult who received the AZD1222 COVID-19 vaccine. The CDR3 runs from the conserved cysteine through the conserved F or W. Each record gives: J gene, clone size, D gene, V gene, CDR3 DNA, CDR3 protein. The D gene is left open where the match is weak. Some rows have no size entry. The others give once, few or many, or a class for an expanded clone.

J gene: TRBJ2-2; clone size: .; D gene: .; V gene: TRBV4-3; CDR3 DNA: TGCGCCAGCAGCCAAGATGGGAGGTACACCGGGGAGCTGTTTTTT; CDR3 protein: CASSQDGRYTGELFF
J gene: TRBJ1-2; clone size: .; D gene: TRBD1; V gene: TRBV5-4; CDR3 DNA: TGTGCCAGCAGCGGAGGAGGGGGACAGGGCCGTTACACCTTC; CDR3 protein: CASSGGGGQGRYTF
J gene: TRBJ2-7; clone size: .; D gene: .; V gene: TRBV6-5; CDR3 DNA: TGTGCCAGCACCCCAGGGGAATCCTACGAGCAGTACTTC; CDR3 protein: CASTPGESYEQYF
J gene: TRBJ1-2; clone size: .; D gene: .; V gene: TRBV2; CDR3 DNA: TGTGCCAGCAGTTACAACTATGGCTACACCTTC; CDR3 protein: CASSYNYGYTF
J gene: TRBJ2-3; clone size: .; D gene: .; V gene: TRBV21-1; CDR3 DNA: TGTGCCAGCCGTCGGACAGAGCCAGGTAGGGCAGATACGCAGTATTTT; CDR3 protein: CASRRTEPGRADTQYF
J gene: TRBJ1-2; clone size: .; D gene: .; V gene: TRBV7-2; CDR3 DNA: TGTGCCAGCAGCTTATCTCAGGGTCGGGGCTACACCTTC; CDR3 protein: CASSLSQGRGYTF
J gene: TRBJ1-2; clone size: .; D gene: .; V gene: TRBV7-9; CDR3 DNA: TGTGCCAGCAGCTCCAGAACAGCTGGCTATGGCTACACCTTC; CDR3 protein: CASSSRTAGYGYTF
J gene: TRBJ1-2; clone size: .; D gene: .; V gene: TRBV7-9; CDR3 DNA: TGTGCCAGCAGCTTAGTAGACGGCTACACCTTC; CDR3 protein: CASSLVDGYTF
J gene: TRBJ1-5; clone size: .; D gene: .; V gene: TRBV19; CDR3 DNA: TGTGCCAGTAGCGATGCGTCCGGCACGCACCATTATAGCAATCAGCCCCAGCATTTT; CDR3 protein: CASSDASGTHHYSNQPQHF
J gene: TRBJ2-5; clone size: .; D gene: TRBD1; V gene: TRBV27; CDR3 DNA: TGTGCCAGCAGCCTCGGGGCCGGGACAGGGGAGGCGGAGACCCAGTACTTC; CDR3 protein: CASSLGAGTGEAETQYF
J gene: TRBJ1-1; clone size: .; D gene: TRBD1; V gene: TRBV9; CDR3 DNA: TGTGCCAGCAGCGTAGCTCCGCCGGGACAGGGTTACACTGAAGCTTTCTTT; CDR3 protein: CASSVAPPGQGYTEAFF
J gene: TRBJ1-1; clone size: .; D gene: .; V gene: TRBV5-5; CDR3 DNA: TGTGCCAGCAGCCGAGGGACGAAGGGACCCATGAACACTGAAGCTTTCTTT; CDR3 protein: CASSRGTKGPMNTEAFF
J gene: TRBJ2-7; clone size: few; D gene: TRBD2; V gene: TRBV11-3; CDR3 DNA: TGTGCCAGCAGCTTGGCGGGAGACTCCTACGAGCAGTACTTC; CDR3 protein: CASSLAGDSYEQYF
J gene: TRBJ2-1; clone size: .; D gene: TRBD1; V gene: TRBV5-6; CDR3 DNA: TGTGCCAGCAGCATCGGGACAGGGGGGACGAAGTTCTTC; CDR3 protein: CASSIGTGGTKFF
J gene: TRBJ2-1; clone size: .; D gene: .; V gene: TRBV7-8; CDR3 DNA: TGTGCCAGCAGCTTAGACTATTTAGGCAATGAGCAGTTCTTC; CDR3 protein: CASSLDYLGNEQFF
J gene: TRBJ2-3; clone size: .; D gene: TRBD2; V gene: TRBV5-1; CDR3 DNA: TGCGCCAGCAGCTCATTCTCCGGGACTAGCGGCCCAGATACGCAGTATTTT; CDR3 protein: CASSSFSGTSGPDTQYF
J gene: TRBJ1-1; clone size: .; D gene: .; V gene: TRBV3-1/TRBV3-2; CDR3 DNA: TGTGCCAGCAGCCAAGAAGGGTTAGGGGCTTTCTTT; CDR3 protein: CASSQEGLGAFF
J gene: TRBJ2-5; clone size: .; D gene: .; V gene: TRBV28; CDR3 DNA: TGTGCCACCAGCCAGGGGGGAGCCGAGACCCAGTACTTC; CDR3 protein: CATSQGGAETQYF
J gene: TRBJ1-6; clone size: once; D gene: TRBD1; V gene: TRBV14; CDR3 DNA: TGTGCCAGCAGTGGGACAGCCTATTCACCCCTCCACTTT; CDR3 protein: CASSGTAYSPLHF
J gene: TRBJ1-2; clone size: few; D gene: .; V gene: TRBV30; CDR3 DNA: TGTGCCTTTTTGAATGATGGGTTTGGGGACTATGGCTACACCTTC; CDR3 protein: CAFLNDGFGDYGYTF
J gene: TRBJ2-5; clone size: .; D gene: .; V gene: TRBV19; CDR3 DNA: TGTGCCAGTAGTATGGGTGGGGACATTGGAGAGACCCAGTACTTC; CDR3 protein: CASSMGGDIGETQYF
J gene: TRBJ1-4; clone size: .; D gene: .; V gene: TRBV19; CDR3 DNA: TGTGCCAGTAGTATTGTGCACAGGCGAACAACTAATGAAAAACTGTTTTTT; CDR3 protein: CASSIVHRRTTNEKLFF
J gene: TRBJ1-5; clone size: once; D gene: .; V gene: TRBV23-1; CDR3 DNA: TGCGCCAGCAGTCAATCGAGACGGAGCAGCAATCAGCCCCAGCATTTT; CDR3 protein: CASSQSRRSSNQPQHF
J gene: TRBJ2-1; clone size: .; D gene: TRBD1; V gene: TRBV10-3; CDR3 DNA: TGTGCCATCAGGGGACAGGGAGATGAGCAGTTCTTC; CDR3 protein: CAIRGQGDEQFF
J gene: TRBJ2-3; clone size: .; D gene: TRBD2; V gene: TRBV9; CDR3 DNA: TGTGCCAGCAGCGTATTGGGACTAGCGGGAGAAGATACGCAGTATTTT; CDR3 protein: CASSVLGLAGEDTQYF
J gene: TRBJ2-5; clone size: .; D gene: TRBD2; V gene: TRBV3-1/TRBV3-2; CDR3 DNA: TGTGCCAGCAGCCCGACTAGCGGGGGGGAGACCCAGTACTTC; CDR3 protein: CASSPTSGGETQYF
J gene: TRBJ2-5; clone size: .; D gene: TRBD2; V gene: TRBV19; CDR3 DNA: TGTGCCAGTAGTTTGACTAGCGGGGGTTGGCAGACCCAGTACTTC; CDR3 protein: CASSLTSGGWQTQYF